One sample yielded the 4 T cell receptor beta chains listed below, sequenced in a study of blood T cell repertoires in COVID-19. The repertoire was sequenced with immunoSEQ multiplex PCR; TCRdb's copy has only in-frame clones and lacks some. The data show some 91,000 clones, about nine tenths seen once. Sequencing was performed on peripheral blood. Every receptor here comes from a man in his 60s with acute or convalescent COVID-19.

The V call is TRBV6-5, the J call TRBJ1-1; D possibly corresponds to TRBD1 (6 bases). The CDR3 has 13 amino acids. The V and J ends lost 6 bases and 0 bases respectively, with 8 bases between them. The germline V gene encodes CDR1 MNHEY and CDR2 SVGAGI. The CDR3, as DNA: TGTGCCAGCAGGGACAGTTTGAACACTGAAGCTTTCTTT. It yields the protein CASRDSLNTEAFF.

This chain connects TRBV19 to TRBJ1-5; 10 bases are shared with TRBD1. This CDR3 is 15 amino acids long. Per germline, CDR1 LNHDA and CDR2 SQIVND (reference sequence). With 5 bases clipped from V and 6 bases from J, the junction kept 7 bases outside the gene matches. This chain's CDR3 is CASSGTGAMGQPQHF. For the CDR3, the DNA is TGTGCCAGTAGTGGGACAGGGGCTATGGGTCAGCCCCAGCATTTT.

This clone has only one observation. The V call is TRBV3-1 (or the pseudogene TRBV3-2), the J call TRBJ2-7; D is unclear. V shed 3 bases and J shed 6 bases, with 12 bases lying between them. The CDR3 runs to 13 residues. The germline gives CDR1 LGHDT, CDR2 YNNKEL (reference sequence). The CDR3 loop is CASSQKQRGEQYV. The CDR3 DNA sequence: TGTGCCAGCAGCCAGAAGCAACGAGGCGAGCAGTACGTC.

The V call is TRBV7-9, the J call TRBJ1-1; D unclear. The CDR3 contains 13 residues. Per the germline V gene, CDR1 is SEHNR and CDR2 is FQNEAQ (reference sequence). The ends were cut back, 1 base at V and 7 bases at J, with 10 bases in the middle. CDR3 nucleotides: TGTGCCAGCAGCTTAGTAGCGGGCTATGAAGCTTTCTTT. As protein: CASSLVAGYEAFF.